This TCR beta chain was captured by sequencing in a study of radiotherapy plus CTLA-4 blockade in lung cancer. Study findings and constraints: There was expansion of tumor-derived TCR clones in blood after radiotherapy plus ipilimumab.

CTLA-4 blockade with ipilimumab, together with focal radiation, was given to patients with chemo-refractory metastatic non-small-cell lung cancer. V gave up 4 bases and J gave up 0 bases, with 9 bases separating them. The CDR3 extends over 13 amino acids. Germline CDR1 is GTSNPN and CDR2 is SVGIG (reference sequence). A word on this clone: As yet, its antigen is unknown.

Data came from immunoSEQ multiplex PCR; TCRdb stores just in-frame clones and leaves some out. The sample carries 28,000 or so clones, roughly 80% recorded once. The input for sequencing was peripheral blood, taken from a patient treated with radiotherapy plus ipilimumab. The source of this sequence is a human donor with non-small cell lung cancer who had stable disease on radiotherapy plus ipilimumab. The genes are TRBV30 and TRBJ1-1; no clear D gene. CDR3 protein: CAWMSPMNTEAFF. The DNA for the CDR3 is TGTGCCTGGATGAGCCCCATGAACACTGAAGCTTTCTTT.